A single sample is the source of the 7 T cell receptor beta chains below, sequenced in a study of T cells in Graves' hyperthyroidism and ophthalmopathy. RNA transcripts served as the template for amplifying TCR beta CDR3 regions. A set of HTBI primers served as the primers for a first-round RT-PCR of the TCR CDR3. Each CDR3 protein gets one entry after TCRdb re-called the multiplex PCR reads with MiXCR. The sample has some 400,000 distinct CDR3 sequences, over 15% seen once. The sequencing sample was made of blood. The receptors stem from a woman younger than 30 with Graves' hyperthyroidism.

This clonotype was found many times. The gene calls are TRBV28 and TRBJ1-1; TRBD1 is a possible D gene (6 bases). V was shortened by 5 bases and J by 1 base, with 17 bases between the two germline ends. This CDR3 region has 16 residues. From germline, CDR1 is MDHEN and CDR2 SYDVKM. The CDR3 reads CASSLGQPVPNTEAFF. CDR3 coding DNA: TGTGCCAGCAGTCTCGGACAGCCCGTGCCGAACACTGAAGCTTTCTTT.

The table lists this clonotype with many counts. This chain links TRBV6-5 with TRBJ1-5; D uncertain. The CDR3 has 13 amino acids. Germline CDR1 is MNHEY and CDR2 is SVGAGI. Trimming shortened V by 6 bases and J by 1 base, and 7 bases separated the two germline ends. The CDR3 coding sequence is TGTGCCAGCAGAGTGAGGAGCAATCAGCCCCAGCATTTT. This gives the protein CASRVRSNQPQHF.

Ten or more counts support this clonotype. The gene calls are TRBV7-9 and TRBJ1-3; the D gene is possibly TRBD1 (5 bases). Trimming pared 7 bases from V and 4 bases from J, leaving 14 bases between. Germline CDR1 reads SEHNR; CDR2 reads FQNEAQ (reference sequence). The CDR3 has 14 residues. Here the CDR3 reads CASNKGYSGNTIYF. The DNA for the CDR3 is TGTGCCAGCAACAAGGGGTATTCCGGAAACACCATATATTTT.

This clonotype was detected many times. The chain employs TRBV4-1 and TRBJ1-2, with D tentatively TRBD1 (5 bases). Trimming stripped 1 base from V and 8 bases from J, with 20 bases between. The length of the CDR3 is 16 residues. Germline CDR1 MGHRA, CDR2 YSYEKL. CDR3: CASSQGGVSARGGYTF. The CDR3 nucleotides read TGCGCCAGCAGCCAAGGGGGGGTGTCCGCTCGGGGAGGCTACACCTTC.

This clonotype has at least ten counts. The V gene is TRBV20-1, the J gene TRBJ2-7, with a weak D call TRBD2 (6 bases). Trimming cost V 5 bases and J 6 bases, with 17 bases left between them. Germline V gene data show CDR1 as DFQATT and CDR2 as SNEGSKA (reference sequence). The CDR3 is 13 amino acids. CDR3 nucleotides: TGCAGTGCTTGGGACCGGGACTTAGGCGAGCAGTACTTC. It codes for CSAWDRDLGEQYF.

The CDR3 DNA is TGTGCCAGCACCTTGACCGTAAAAGCTTTCTTT. This translates into CASTLTVKAFF. The chain carries TRBV12-3 or TRBV12-4 and TRBJ1-1; D uncertain. The CDR3 contains 11 residues. Deletions cut 7 bases from V and 9 bases from J, with 12 bases between.

The table lists this clonotype with many counts. The V gene is TRBV3-1, the J gene TRBJ2-5; D may be TRBD2 (5 bases). The V gene lost 7 bases and the J gene lost 4 bases, with 16 bases spanning the gap. This CDR3 is built from 14 residues. The germline V gene encodes CDR1 LGHDT and CDR2 YNNKEL (reference sequence). CDR3 sequence (DNA): TGTGCCAGCAAAAAGAGGGATTTGGGAGAGACCCAGTACTTC. Its protein is CASKKRDLGETQYF.